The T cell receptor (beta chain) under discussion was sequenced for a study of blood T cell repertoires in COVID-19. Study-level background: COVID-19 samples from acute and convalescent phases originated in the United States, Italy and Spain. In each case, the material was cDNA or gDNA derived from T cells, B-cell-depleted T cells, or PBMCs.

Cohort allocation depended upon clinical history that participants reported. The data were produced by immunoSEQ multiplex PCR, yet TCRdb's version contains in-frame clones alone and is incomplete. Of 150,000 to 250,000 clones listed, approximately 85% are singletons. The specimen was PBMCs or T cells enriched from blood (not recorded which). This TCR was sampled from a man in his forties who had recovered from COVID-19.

The CDR3 coding sequence is TGTGCCAGCTCTAGCAACTCTGGAAACACCATATATTTT. It yields the protein CASSSNSGNTIYF. J is TRBJ1-3 and V is TRBV18, with D unclear. Per germline, CDR1 KGHSH and CDR2 LQKENI. The CDR3 totals 13 residues. The ends were cut back, 6 bases at V and 0 bases at J, with 6 bases in the middle.